This T cell receptor beta chain emerged from a study of T cell responses to AZD1222 COVID-19 vaccine. Study overall: Second-dose groups at about 4 or about 12 weeks were pooled. Study findings and constraints: Donors skewed white British and female; clonal diversity was possibly underestimated. Baseline seropositivity occurred in only 5 to 7 AZD1222 recipients. All repertoire sampling was performed exclusively after the peak T cell response.

A remark on this clone: Its target is unknown.

Some clones are missing from TCRdb's copy, which holds only in-frame ones; the method was immunoSEQ multiplex PCR. The sample contains 100,000 or so clones, roughly 88% of which appear only once. Germline CDR1 is PRHDT and CDR2 is FYEKMQ (reference sequence). CDR3 size: 14 residues. With V trimmed by 4 bases and J by 2 bases, 3 bases remained unmatched. The chain employs TRBV13 and TRBJ1-2; 8 nucleotides agree with TRBD1. This sequence was found in an adult in good health. This sample comprised peripheral blood, obtained on day 0 of AZD1222 vaccination. CDR3 loop: CASSSRQGNYGYTF. The DNA of the CDR3 is TGTGCCAGCAGCTCACGACAGGGGAACTATGGCTACACCTTC.